This T cell receptor beta chain was profiled in a study of shared clonotypes between healthy human individuals. Study-wide results and caveats: Across a handful of donors, naive CD4 shared 5% to 6%, naive CD8 more than 3%, memory CD4 roughly 2.2%, memory CD8 about 0.4%. Expectations were that clonotype sharing among donors would be affected by sequencing depth.

Assay execution proceeded at the deep level. Clones were sequenced by immunoSEQ multiplex PCR, and TCRdb holds only the in-frame ones, with some missing. This sample carries around 700,000 clones, less than 85% of them seen once, and the ten largest clones take 1.7%. Of note for this clone: Its target is unknown.

Trimming stripped 0 bases from V and 8 bases from J, with 12 bases between. This CDR3 spans 14 amino acids. The V gene's germline CDR1 is SGHNT and CDR2 YYREEE (reference sequence). The sequence derives from a woman aged 25 to 45 in good health. The chain recombines TRBV5-4 with TRBJ2-1, with D perhaps TRBD2 (5 bases). The sample taken for sequencing was memory CD4+ T cells sorted from blood. Subset noted: CD45RA-negative fraction. The CDR3 DNA sequence: TGTGCCAGCAGCTTGGTTCCTAGCAACGATGAGCAGTTCTTC. Translated: CASSLVPSNDEQFF.